Listed here are 14 T cell receptor beta chains from one sample, sequenced in a study of OX40 agonist ivuxolimab in advanced cancers. To prepare the library, the immunoSEQ multiplex PCR assay was applied. TCRdb limited this immuneACCESS table to in-frame rearrangements with V and J called. A share of clones is missing; checked studies link under half to unresolved V genes, and the rest is unexplained. The table for this sample lists about 120,000 clones; around 95% of them were counted only once. Roughly 0.15% of the sample belongs to the ten largest clones. This specimen consisted of CD4+ or CD8+ T cells sorted from blood, obtained in a trial of the OX40 agonist ivuxolimab. The receptors originated from an adult with an advanced solid tumor such as melanoma, head and neck, liver or kidney cancer.

This chain joins TRBV11-3 and TRBJ2-3, with TRBD2 identical over 7 bases. The V and J ends lost 5 bases and 0 bases, in that order; junction bases with no gene match: 14. The CDR3 extends over 18 amino acids. From germline, CDR1 is SGHNT and CDR2 YENEEA. The CDR3 DNA reads TGTGCCAGCAGCCCGGGGTTGGCTAGCGGACCTAGCACAGATACGCAGTATTTT. Translated, it gives CASSPGLASGPSTDTQYF.

This clone has more than one count but fewer than ten. This CDR3 reads CASSRIGHPEAFF. CDR3 nucleotide sequence: TGTGCCAGCAGCCGGATTGGTCATCCTGAAGCTTTCTTT. The genes are TRBV14 and TRBJ1-1, with D unresolved. V lost 4 bases to trimming and J lost 6 bases, with 12 bases between them. The CDR3 spans 13 residues. Germline V gene sequence: CDR1 SGHDN, CDR2 FVKESK.

The chain recombines TRBV10-3 with TRBJ2-7; D possibly uses TRBD1 or TRBD2 (5 bases each). Deletions cut 3 bases from V and 7 bases from J, with 22 bases between. The CDR3 is made up of 16 amino acids. Germline V gives CDR1 ENHRY, CDR2 SYGVKD. The CDR3 DNA follows: TGTGCCATCAGTGATGCAATTGGGGGAACCCCTCGGGAGCAGTACTTC. Protein sequence: CAISDAIGGTPREQYF.

This clone showed up just once. The gene calls are TRBV28 and TRBJ2-5; a possible D gene is TRBD1 (6 bases). The CDR3 is 13 amino acids. Trimming stripped 8 bases from V and 3 bases from J, with 13 bases between. CDR1 and CDR2 from the germline V gene are MDHEN and SYDVKM. The CDR3 sequence: CASGGHSEETQYF. CDR3 bases: TGTGCCAGCGGGGGACATTCAGAAGAGACCCAGTACTTC.

This clone showed up just once. The rearrangement uses TRBV7-8 and TRBJ2-2; D gene ambiguous. The germline V gene encodes CDR1 SGHVS and CDR2 FQNEAQ. The CDR3 has 14 amino acids. Deletions cut 5 bases from V and 0 bases from J, with 7 bases between. Written as DNA, the CDR3 is TGTGCCAGCAGCCTCAGGCCGAACACCGGGGAGCTGTTTTTT. As protein: CASSLRPNTGELFF.

This rearrangement joins TRBV28 to TRBJ2-7; D unclear. Germline V CDR1 and CDR2: MDHEN, SYDVKM. This CDR3 spans 14 amino acids. The ends were cut back, 2 bases at V and 3 bases at J, with 11 bases in the middle. The CDR3 DNA reads as TGTGCCAGCAGTTTAAGAGGACCCCTCTACGAGCAGTACTTC. Translation gives CASSLRGPLYEQYF.

CDR3 residues: CASRGLGGNEQFF. The CDR3 coding sequence is TGTGCCAGCAGAGGACTAGGGGGCAATGAGCAGTTCTTC. This rearrangement joins TRBV2 to TRBJ2-1; perhaps TRBD2 as D (7 bases). Trimming shortened V by 6 bases and J by 6 bases, and 12 bases separated the two germline ends. Germline V gene data show CDR1 as SNHLY and CDR2 as FYNNEI. The CDR3 consists of 13 residues.

The chain joins TRBV30 to TRBJ1-5; D is uncertain. Germline V gene lookup returns CDR1 GTSNPN and CDR2 SVGIG (reference sequence). Deletions cut 2 bases from V and 0 bases from J, with 17 bases between. The CDR3 covers 17 residues. CDR3 in DNA: TGTGCCTGGAGTACAGCGGCCTCACTATATAGCAATCAGCCCCAGCATTTT. This codes for CAWSTAASLYSNQPQHF.

CDR3 in amino acids: CASSLASGFNTEAFF. The DNA for the CDR3 is TGTGCCAGCAGCTTGGCTTCGGGGTTCAACACTGAAGCTTTCTTT. The J gene is TRBJ1-1, the V gene TRBV11-2, with D hard to call. CDR3 length: 15 amino acids. V was trimmed by 3 bases and J by 2 bases, leaving 13 bases between them. Germline loops: CDR1 SGHAT, CDR2 FQNNGV.

The V and J genes are TRBV6-6 and TRBJ1-1, with TRBD1 as a possible D gene (6 bases). Germline CDR1 reads MNHNY; CDR2 reads SVGAGI (reference sequence). Trimming pared 0 bases from V and 3 bases from J, leaving 11 bases between. This CDR3 is 15 amino acids long. CDR3 loop: CASSYSRQVDTEAFF. CDR3 nucleotide sequence: TGTGCCAGCAGTTACTCGAGACAGGTGGACACTGAAGCTTTCTTT.

The chain uses TRBV5-1 and TRBJ1-2, with 10 positions matching TRBD1. The germline V gene encodes CDR1 SGHRS and CDR2 YFSETQ. Germline trimming cut 6 bases from V and 4 bases from J; bases unmatched to any gene: 6. This CDR3 region has 14 residues. This chain's CDR3 is CASTRQGAGYGYTF. CDR3 DNA sequence: TGCGCCAGCACCCGACAGGGGGCTGGCTATGGCTACACCTTC.

The chain employs TRBV5-6 and TRBJ2-2; D may match TRBD1 or TRBD2 (5 bases each). V gave up 4 bases and J gave up 4 bases, with 14 bases separating them. CDR1 SGHDT and CDR2 YYEEEE come from the germline V gene. CDR3 length: 15 amino acids. The CDR3 here is CASSRRGAGTGELFF. The DNA of the CDR3 is TGTGCCAGCAGCAGGAGAGGGGCGGGCACCGGGGAGCTGTTTTTT.

The rearrangement joins TRBV6-5 to TRBJ1-4, with D hard to call. CDR3 length equals 13 residues. Trimming removed 6 bases at V and 7 bases at J, with 12 bases between. Germline loops: CDR1 MNHEY, CDR2 SVGAGI. The CDR3, as DNA: TGTGCCAGCAGCCGAAGTGGGAGTGAAAAACTGTTTTTT. Translated, it gives CASSRSGSEKLFF.

The V and J genes are TRBV2 and TRBJ2-3; TRBD2 is a possible D gene (5 bases). The CDR3 runs 14 residues. Germline CDR1 is SNHLY and CDR2 is FYNNEI. V was cut by 2 bases and J by 4 bases, with 10 bases left in between. DNA of the CDR3: TGTGCCAGCAGTGAAAGTAGCGTGGCAGATACGCAGTATTTT. Its translation: CASSESSVADTQYF.